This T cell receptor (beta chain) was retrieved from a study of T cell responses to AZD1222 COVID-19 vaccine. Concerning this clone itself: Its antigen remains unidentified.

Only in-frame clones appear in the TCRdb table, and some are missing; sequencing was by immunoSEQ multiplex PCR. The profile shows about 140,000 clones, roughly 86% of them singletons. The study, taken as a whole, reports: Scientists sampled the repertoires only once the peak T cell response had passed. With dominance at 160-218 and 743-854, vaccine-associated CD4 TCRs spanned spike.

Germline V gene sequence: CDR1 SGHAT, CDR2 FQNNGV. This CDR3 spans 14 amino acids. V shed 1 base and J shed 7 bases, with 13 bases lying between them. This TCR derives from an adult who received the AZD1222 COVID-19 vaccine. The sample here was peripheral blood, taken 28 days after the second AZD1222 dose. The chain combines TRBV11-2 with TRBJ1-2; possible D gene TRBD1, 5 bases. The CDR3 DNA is TGTGCCAGCAGCTTAGGGGCAGGGATGGGTGGCTACACCTTC. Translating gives CASSLGAGMGGYTF.